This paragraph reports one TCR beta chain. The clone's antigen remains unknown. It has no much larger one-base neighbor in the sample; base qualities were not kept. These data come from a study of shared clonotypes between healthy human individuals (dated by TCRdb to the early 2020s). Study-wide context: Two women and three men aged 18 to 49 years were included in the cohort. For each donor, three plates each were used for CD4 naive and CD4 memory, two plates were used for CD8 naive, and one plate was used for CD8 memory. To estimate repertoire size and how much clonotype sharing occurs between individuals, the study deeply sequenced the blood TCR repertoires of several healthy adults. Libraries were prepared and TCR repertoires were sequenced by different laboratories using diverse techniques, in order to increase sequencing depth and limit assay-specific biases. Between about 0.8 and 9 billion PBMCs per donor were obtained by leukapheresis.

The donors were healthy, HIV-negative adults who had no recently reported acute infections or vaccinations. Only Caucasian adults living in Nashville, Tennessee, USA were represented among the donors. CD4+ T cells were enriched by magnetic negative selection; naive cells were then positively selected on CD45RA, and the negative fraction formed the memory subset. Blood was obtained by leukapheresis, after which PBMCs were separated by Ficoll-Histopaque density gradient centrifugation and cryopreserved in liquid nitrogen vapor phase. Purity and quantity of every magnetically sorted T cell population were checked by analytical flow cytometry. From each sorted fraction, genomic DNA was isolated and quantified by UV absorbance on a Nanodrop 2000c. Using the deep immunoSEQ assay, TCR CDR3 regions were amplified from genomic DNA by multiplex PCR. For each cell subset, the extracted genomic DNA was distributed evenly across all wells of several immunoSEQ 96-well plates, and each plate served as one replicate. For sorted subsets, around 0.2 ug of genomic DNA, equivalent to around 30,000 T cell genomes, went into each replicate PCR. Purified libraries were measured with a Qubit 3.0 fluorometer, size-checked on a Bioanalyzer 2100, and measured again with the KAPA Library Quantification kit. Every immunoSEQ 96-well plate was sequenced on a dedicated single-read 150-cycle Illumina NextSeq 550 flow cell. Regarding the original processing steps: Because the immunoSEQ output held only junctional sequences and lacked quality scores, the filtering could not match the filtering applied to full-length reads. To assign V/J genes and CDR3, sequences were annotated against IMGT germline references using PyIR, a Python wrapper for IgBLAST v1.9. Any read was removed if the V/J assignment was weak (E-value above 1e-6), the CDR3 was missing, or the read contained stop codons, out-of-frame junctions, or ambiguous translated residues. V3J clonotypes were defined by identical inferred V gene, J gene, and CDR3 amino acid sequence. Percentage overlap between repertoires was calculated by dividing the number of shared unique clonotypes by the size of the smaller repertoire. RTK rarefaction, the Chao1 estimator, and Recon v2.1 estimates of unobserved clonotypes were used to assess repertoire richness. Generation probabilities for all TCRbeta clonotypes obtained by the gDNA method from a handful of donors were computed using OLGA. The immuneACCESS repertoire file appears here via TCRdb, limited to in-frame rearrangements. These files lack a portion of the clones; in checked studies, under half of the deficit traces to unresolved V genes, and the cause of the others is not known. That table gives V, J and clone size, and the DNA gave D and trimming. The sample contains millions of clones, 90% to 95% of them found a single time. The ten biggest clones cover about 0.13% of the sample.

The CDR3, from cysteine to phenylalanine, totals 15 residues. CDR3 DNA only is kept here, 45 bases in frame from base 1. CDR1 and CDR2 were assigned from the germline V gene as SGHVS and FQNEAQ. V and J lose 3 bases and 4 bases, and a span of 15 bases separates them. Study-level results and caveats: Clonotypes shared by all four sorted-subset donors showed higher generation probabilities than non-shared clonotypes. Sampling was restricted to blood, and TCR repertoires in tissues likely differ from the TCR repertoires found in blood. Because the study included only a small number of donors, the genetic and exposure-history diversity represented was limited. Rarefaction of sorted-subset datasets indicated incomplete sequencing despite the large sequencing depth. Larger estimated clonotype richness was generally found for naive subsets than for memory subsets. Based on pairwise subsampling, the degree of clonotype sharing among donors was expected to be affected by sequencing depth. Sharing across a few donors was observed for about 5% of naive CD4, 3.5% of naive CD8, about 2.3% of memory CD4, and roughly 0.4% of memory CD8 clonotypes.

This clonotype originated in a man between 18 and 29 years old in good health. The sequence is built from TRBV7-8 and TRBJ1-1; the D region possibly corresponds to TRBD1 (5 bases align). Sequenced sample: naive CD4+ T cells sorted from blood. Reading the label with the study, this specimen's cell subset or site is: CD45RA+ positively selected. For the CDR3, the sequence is CASSFGQGLSTEAFF. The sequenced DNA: TGTGCCAGCAGCTTCGGGCAGGGATTGAGCACTGAAGCTTTCTTT.